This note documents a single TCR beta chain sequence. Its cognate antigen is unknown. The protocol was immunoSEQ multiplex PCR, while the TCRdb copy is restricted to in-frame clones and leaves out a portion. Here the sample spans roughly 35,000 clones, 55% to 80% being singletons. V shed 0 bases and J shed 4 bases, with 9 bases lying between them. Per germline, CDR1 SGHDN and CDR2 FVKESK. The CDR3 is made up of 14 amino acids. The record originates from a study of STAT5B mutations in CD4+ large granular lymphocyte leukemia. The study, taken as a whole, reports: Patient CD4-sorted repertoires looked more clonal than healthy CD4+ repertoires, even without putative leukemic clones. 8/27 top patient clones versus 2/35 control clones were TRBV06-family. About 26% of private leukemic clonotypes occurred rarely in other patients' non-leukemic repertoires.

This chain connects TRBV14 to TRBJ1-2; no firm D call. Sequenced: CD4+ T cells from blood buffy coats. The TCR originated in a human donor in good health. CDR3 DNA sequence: TGTGCCAGCAGCCAAGAAAATCGACCCTATGGCTACACCTTC. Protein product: CASSQENRPYGYTF.